This TCR beta chain comes out of a study of beta chain features in type 1 diabetes. The wider study: The study examined around 99,000,000 sorted cells across all samples.

Study-level points and caveats: People with Type 1 diabetes carried modestly yet significantly shorter TCRB CDR3s in all four CD4+ subsets. The study found that naive, central memory and Treg TCRB repertoires appeared more similar in patients than in healthy donors.

Trimming at V came to 3 bases and at J to 1 base, leaving 6 bases not matched to a gene. The CDR3 is made up of 14 amino acids. Germline V CDR1 and CDR2: GTSNPN, SVGIG (reference sequence). Note on this clone: Its specificity is unknown.

The investigators reverse transcribed all of the isolated RNA, so they sequenced expressed TCRB transcripts. Using immunoSEQ multiplex PCR, the repertoire was profiled, and TCRdb retains in-frame clones only, with some absent. The data hold under 300,000 clones, with 16% observed a single time. The rearrangement uses TRBV30 and TRBJ2-7; 7 positions match TRBD1. This sequence originates from a man aged 25-45 years with type 1 diabetes. Sequencing input: naive CD4+ T cells from blood. The DNA of the CDR3 is TGTGCCTGGAGATGGGCACAGGGGTCCTACGAGCAGTACTTC. It yields the protein CAWRWAQGSYEQYF. The full variable domain, its missing parts supplied by reference TRBV30 and TRBJ2-7, is SQTIHQWPATLVQPVGSPLSLECTVEGTSNPNLYWYRQAAGRGLQLLFYSVGIGQISSEVPQNLSASRPQDRQFILSSKKLLLSDSGFYLCAWRWAQGSYEQYFGPGTRLTVT.